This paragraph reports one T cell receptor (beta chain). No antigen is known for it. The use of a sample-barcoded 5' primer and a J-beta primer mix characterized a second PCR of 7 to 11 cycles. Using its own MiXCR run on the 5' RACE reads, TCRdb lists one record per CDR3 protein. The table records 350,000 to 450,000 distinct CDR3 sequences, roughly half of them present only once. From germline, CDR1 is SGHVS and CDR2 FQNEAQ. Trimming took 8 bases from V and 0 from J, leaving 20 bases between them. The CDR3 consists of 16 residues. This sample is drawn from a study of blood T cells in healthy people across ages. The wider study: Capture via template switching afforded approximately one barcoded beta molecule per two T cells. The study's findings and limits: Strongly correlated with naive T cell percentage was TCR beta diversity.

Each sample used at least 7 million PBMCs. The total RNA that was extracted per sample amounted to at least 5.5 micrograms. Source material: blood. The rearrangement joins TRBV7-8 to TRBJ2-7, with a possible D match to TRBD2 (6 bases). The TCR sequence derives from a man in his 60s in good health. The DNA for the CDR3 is TGTGCCAGCGCCAACGGGGGACGAGCGAACTCCTACGAGCAGTACTTC. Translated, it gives CASANGGRANSYEQYF. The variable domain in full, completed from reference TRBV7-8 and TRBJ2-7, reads GAGVSQSPRYKVAKRGQDVALRCDPISGHVSLFWYQQALGQGPEFLTYFQNEAQLDKSGLPSDRFFAERPEGSVSTLKIQRTQQEDSAVYLCASANGGRANSYEQYFGPGTRLTVT.